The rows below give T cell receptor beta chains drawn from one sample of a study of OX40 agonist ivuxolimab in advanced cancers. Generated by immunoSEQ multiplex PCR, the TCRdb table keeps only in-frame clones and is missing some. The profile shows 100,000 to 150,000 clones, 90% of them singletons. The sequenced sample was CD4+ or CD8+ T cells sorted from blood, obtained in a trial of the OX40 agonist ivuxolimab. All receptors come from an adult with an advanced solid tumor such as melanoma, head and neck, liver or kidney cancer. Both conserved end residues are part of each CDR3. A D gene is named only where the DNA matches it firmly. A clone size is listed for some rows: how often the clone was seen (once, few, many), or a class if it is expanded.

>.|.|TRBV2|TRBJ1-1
CASSGPQLHTEAFF
TGTGCCAGCAGTGGGCCGCAGTTACACACTGAAGCTTTCTTT
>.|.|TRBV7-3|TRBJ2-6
CASSLTPGSGANVLTF
TGTGCCAGCAGCTTAACCCCGGGCTCTGGGGCCAACGTCCTGACTTTC
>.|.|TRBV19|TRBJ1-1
CASTTPRGARAEAFF
TGTGCCAGTACCACCCCCCGGGGGGCTAGGGCTGAAGCTTTCTTT
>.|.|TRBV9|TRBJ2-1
CASSPGLSYNEQFF
TGTGCCAGCAGCCCGGGACTGTCCTACAATGAGCAGTTCTTC
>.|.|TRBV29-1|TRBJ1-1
CSVEGGGANTEAFF
TGCAGCGTTGAAGGGGGGGGCGCGAACACTGAAGCTTTCTTT
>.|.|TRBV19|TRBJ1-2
CASSLGHTAEYGYTF
TGTGCCAGTAGCCTTGGACACACGGCAGAATATGGCTACACCTTC
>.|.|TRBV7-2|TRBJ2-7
CASSVFYEQYF
TGTGCCAGCAGTGTATTCTACGAGCAGTACTTC
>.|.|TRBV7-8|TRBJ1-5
CASSSDPGDQPQHF
TGTGCCAGCAGCTCAGACCCTGGGGATCAGCCCCAGCATTTT
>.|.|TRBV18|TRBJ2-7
CASSPPLTRTDSYEQYF
TGTGCCAGCTCACCACCTCTCACCCGGACAGACTCCTACGAGCAGTACTTC
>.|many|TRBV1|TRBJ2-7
CTSSHLADAYEQYF
TGCACCAGCAGCCACTTAGCGGACGCCTACGAGCAGTACTTC
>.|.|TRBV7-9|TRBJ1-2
CASSLRDADYGYTF
TGTGCCAGCAGCCTGCGGGACGCCGACTATGGCTACACCTTC
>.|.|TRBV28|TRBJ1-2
CASSVGGGGGYGYTF
TGTGCCAGCAGTGTGGGCGGGGGTGGAGGCTATGGCTACACCTTC
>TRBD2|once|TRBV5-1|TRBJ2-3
CASSLSGLAGGSDTQYF
TGCGCCAGCAGCCTCTCGGGACTAGCGGGAGGGTCAGATACGCAGTATTTT
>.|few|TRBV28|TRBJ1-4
CASRWPNEKLFF
TGTGCCAGCAGGTGGCCTAATGAAAAACTGTTTTTT
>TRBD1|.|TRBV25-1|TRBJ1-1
CASQRTGGMNTEAFF
TGTGCCAGCCAGAGGACAGGGGGAATGAACACTGAAGCTTTCTTT
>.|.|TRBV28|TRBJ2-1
CASSPYLDEDNIEQFF
TGTGCCAGCAGCCCTTACCTAGATGAGGATAACATTGAGCAGTTCTTC
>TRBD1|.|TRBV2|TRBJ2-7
CASTQRGQAYEQYF
TGTGCCAGCACCCAGAGGGGACAGGCGTACGAGCAGTACTTC
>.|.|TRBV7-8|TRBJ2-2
CASSPSDYPYTGELFF
TGTGCCAGCAGCCCATCGGACTATCCATACACCGGGGAGCTGTTTTTT
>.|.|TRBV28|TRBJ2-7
CASSFPAGGQPPYEQYF
TGTGCCAGCAGTTTCCCGGCCGGGGGTCAGCCACCCTACGAGCAGTACTTC
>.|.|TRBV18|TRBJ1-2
CASSWAQPFGHGYTF
TGTGCCAGCTCATGGGCACAGCCTTTTGGCCATGGCTACACCTTC
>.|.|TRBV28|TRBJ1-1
CATGRTEAFF
TGTGCCACCGGTAGGACTGAAGCTTTCTTT
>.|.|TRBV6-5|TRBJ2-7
CASSYSMISRVEQYF
TGTGCCAGCAGTTACTCGATGATATCCAGGGTGGAGCAGTACTTC
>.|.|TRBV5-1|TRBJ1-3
CASSLQDPGRGNTIYF
TGCGCCAGCAGCTTGCAGGACCCGGGCAGAGGAAACACCATATATTTT
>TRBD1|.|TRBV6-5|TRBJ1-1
CASSYRTGGAITEAFF
TGTGCCAGCAGTTATCGGACAGGGGGCGCTATCACTGAAGCTTTCTTT